This TCR beta chain was captured in a study of vaccination effects on CD4 cells after COVID-19 (dated 2022 in TCRdb). As for the study more broadly: Across the study, the median time from the second dose to post-vaccine sampling was 72 days (range 14 to 241). In both COVID-19 convalescent patients and infection-naive vaccine recipients, the study compared SARS-CoV-2 spike-specific CD4+ TCR repertoires from before mRNA vaccination with those from after it. A total of nine to ten COVID-19 convalescent patients and several SARS-CoV-2-naive healthy vaccine recipients were included in the full study. The Oncomine TCR Beta short-read assay on an Illumina iSeq 100 was used to sequence cultures from other donors in the study. Paper-wide results and their limitations: Only a small number of convalescent patients were included, and no early post-infection timepoints were available, which limited the study. Marked clonal contraction was observed in both infection-induced and vaccine-induced clones at late post-vaccination timepoints, consistent with waning T cell responses. Among healthy vaccine recipients, nearly all vaccine-induced clones were SARS-CoV-2 mono-reactive, and just 1 of 255 was cross-reactive with common cold coronaviruses.

Library construction relied on the immunoSEQ multiplex PCR assay. DNA from the cultured, isolated CD4+ T cells was subjected to TCR beta CDR3 sequencing. The authors processed their data as follows. Non-productive TCR sequences were discarded, and reads were trimmed to the CDR3 region, with only CDR3s of 7 or more amino acids retained. The MANAFEST web app was used to identify antigen-specific clonotypes by comparing expansion in peptide wells with expansion in reference cultures. Positive clones required FDR<0.05 expansion versus reference and all other wells, odds ratio above 5, and frequency above 0.1% in two replicate wells. Cross-reactive clonotypes were defined as significantly expanded in SARS-CoV-2 spike wells and in at least one common cold coronavirus spike condition. CDR3 similarity was assessed by Levenshtein distance using the stringdist R package, and unrooted trees were constructed with ape in R 3.6.1. TCRdb retrieved this table from immuneACCESS and kept in-frame rearrangements only. Not all clones are present; in checked studies, unresolved V genes account for under half, and no reason is known for the remainder. The DNA was the basis for D and trimming; V, J and clone size are from that table. The sample includes 64,000 or so clones, with about 73% observed a single time. The leading ten clones occupy just under 2% of the sample.

The CDR3 goes from the cysteine to the phenylalanine over 14 residues. Only the CDR3 DNA is retained, 42 bases long and in frame from the first base. CDR1 and CDR2, per the germline V gene (reference sequence), are LNHDA and SQIVND. Relative to germline, V is 6 bases shorter and J is 3 bases shorter, with 11 bases between their ends. In the ViraFEST assay, PBMC were stimulated with viral peptide pools, and antigen-specific CD4+ T cell clonotypes were then identified by expansion using TCR sequencing. After more than nine days of culture, CD4+ T cells were isolated with the EasySep CD4+ T cell isolation kit. Two doses of either the BNT162b2 or the mRNA-1273 mRNA SARS-CoV-2 vaccine were administered to participants. None of the healthy vaccine recipients had a prior SARS-CoV-2 infection, which was confirmed by nucleocapsid antibody tests that came back negative both before and after vaccination. Over 1.5 million PBMC per well were cultured with about 10 ug/ml peptides in IMDM containing around 5% human AB serum, about 9.6 IU/ml IL-2 and gentamicin. Half of the culture medium was replaced with fresh IL-2-containing medium on days 3 and 7. Unless noted otherwise, every peptide stimulation condition was cultured in triplicate wells. PBMC were separated from whole blood using Ficoll-Paque Plus gradient centrifugation and were then either cryopreserved at -140C or used fresh. The overlapping peptide pools covered the spike proteins of SARS-CoV-2 as well as those of the common cold coronaviruses HCoV-NL63, HCoV-OC43 and HCoV-229E. The QIAamp micro DNA kit was used to extract genomic DNA from the cultured CD4+ T cells.

With respect to this clone: Its target antigen remains unknown. Base quality data are lacking; no much larger clone is found one base away.

The chain is encoded by TRBV19 joined to TRBJ2-2, with an unclear D gene assignment. The source is a human donor who received a COVID-19 vaccine. This specimen consisted of CD4+ T cells from PBMCs cultured with HCoV-OC43 spike peptides, obtained after COVID-19 vaccination. Per the publication, the cell subset or site label means: HCoV-OC43 spike overlapping peptide pool stimulation. CDR3 region: CASSSGYDTGELFF. The nucleotide sequence is TGTGCCAGTAGCTCCGGGTACGACACCGGGGAGCTGTTTTTT.